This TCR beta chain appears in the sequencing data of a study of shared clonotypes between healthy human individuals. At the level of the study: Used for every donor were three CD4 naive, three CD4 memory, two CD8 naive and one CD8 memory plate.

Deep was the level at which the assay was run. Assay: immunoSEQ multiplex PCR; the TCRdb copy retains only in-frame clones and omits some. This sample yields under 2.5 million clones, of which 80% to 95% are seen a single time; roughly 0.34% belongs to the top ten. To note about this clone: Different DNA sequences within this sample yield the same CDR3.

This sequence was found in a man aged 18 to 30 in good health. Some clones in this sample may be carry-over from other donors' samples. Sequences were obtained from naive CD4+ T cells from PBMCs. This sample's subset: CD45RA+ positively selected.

CDR3 sequence reads: CASSPGTGGLEQYF. CDR3 nucleotides: TGCGCCAGCAGCCCCGGGACAGGGGGCCTCGAGCAGTACTTC. V and J are TRBV5-1 and TRBJ2-7; 12 bases are a match to TRBD1. V shed 4 bases, J shed 6 bases, and the junction held 5 bases outside the gene matches. Germline V gene lookup returns CDR1 SGHRS and CDR2 YFSETQ. This CDR3 has 14 amino acids.